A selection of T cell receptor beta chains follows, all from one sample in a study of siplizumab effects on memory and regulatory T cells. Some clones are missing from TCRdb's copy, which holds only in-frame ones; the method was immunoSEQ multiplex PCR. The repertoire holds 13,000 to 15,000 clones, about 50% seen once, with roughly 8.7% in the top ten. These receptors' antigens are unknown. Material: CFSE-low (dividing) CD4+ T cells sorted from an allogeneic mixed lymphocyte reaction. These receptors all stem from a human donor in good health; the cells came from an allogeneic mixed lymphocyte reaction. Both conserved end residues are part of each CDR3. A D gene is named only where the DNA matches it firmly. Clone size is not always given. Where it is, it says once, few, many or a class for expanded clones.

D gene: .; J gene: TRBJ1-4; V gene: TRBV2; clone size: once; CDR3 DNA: TGTGCCAGCAGTGAAATAGGGACAACTAATGAAAAACTGTTTTTT; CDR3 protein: CASSEIGTTNEKLFF
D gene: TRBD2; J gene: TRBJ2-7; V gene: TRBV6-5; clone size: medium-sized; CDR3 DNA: TGTGCCAGCAGTTACTGGGGACTAGCGGGGCACGAGCAGTACTTC; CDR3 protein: CASSYWGLAGHEQYF
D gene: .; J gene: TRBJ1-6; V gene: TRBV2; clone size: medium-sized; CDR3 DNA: TGTGCCAGCAGATTGACAGACAACTATAATTCACCCCTCCACTTT; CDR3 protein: CASRLTDNYNSPLHF
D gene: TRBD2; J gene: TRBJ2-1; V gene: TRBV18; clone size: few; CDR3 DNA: TGTGCCAGCTCACTGGGCGGGGGGGCTGGCGATGAGCAGTTCTTC; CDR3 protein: CASSLGGGAGDEQFF
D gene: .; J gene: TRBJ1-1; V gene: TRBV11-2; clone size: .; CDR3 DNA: TGTGCCAGCAGCTTAGCTCAGGGTGGTAACACTGAAGCTTTCTTT; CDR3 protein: CASSLAQGGNTEAFF
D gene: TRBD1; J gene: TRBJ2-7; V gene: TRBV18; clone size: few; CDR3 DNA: TGTGCCAGCTCACCCTCGTGGACAGGGCAAGAGCAGTACTTC; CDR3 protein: CASSPSWTGQEQYF
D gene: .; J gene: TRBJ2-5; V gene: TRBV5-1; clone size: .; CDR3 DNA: TGCGCCAGCAGCTTGGCCCGCAGGGCCGAGGAGCAGTACTTC; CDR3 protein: CASSLARRAEEQYF
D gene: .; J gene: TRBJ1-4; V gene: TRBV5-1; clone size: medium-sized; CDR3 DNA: TGCGCCAGCAGCGACCTAGGGGTTGGCGAAAAACTGTTTTTT; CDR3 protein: CASSDLGVGEKLFF
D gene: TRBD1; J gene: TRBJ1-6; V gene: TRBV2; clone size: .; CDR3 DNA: TGTGCCAGCCTTTCCCAGGGACAGTATAATTCACCCCTCCACTTT; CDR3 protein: CASLSQGQYNSPLHF
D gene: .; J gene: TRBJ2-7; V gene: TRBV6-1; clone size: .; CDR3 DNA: TGTGCCAGCAGCCCTAGATACGAGCAGTACTTC; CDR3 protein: CASSPRYEQYF
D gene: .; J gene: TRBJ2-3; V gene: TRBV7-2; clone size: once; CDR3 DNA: TGTGCCAGCAGCTTACATGGTCGTGGAGACAGAGGTGGAGATACGCAGTATTTT; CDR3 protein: CASSLHGRGDRGGDTQYF
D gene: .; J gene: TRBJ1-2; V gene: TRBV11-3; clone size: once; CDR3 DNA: TGTGCCAGCAGCTTAGAACAGGGCACGCGGGCTGGGGGCTACACCTTC; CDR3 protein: CASSLEQGTRAGGYTF
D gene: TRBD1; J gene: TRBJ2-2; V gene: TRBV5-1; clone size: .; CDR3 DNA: TGCGCCAGCAGCCAGGACAGGGGGCGTATCGGGGAGCTGTTTTTT; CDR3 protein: CASSQDRGRIGELFF
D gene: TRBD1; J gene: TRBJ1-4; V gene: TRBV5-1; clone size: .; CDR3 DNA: TGCGCCAGCAGCTTGGTGGGGACAGGGGGCGAAAAACTGTTTTTT; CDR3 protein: CASSLVGTGGEKLFF
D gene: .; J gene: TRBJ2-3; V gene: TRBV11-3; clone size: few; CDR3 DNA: TGTGCCAGCGGGACCACAGATACGCAGTATTTT; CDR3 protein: CASGTTDTQYF
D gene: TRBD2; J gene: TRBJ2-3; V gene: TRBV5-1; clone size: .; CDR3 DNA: TGCGCCAGCAGCTCCCTGACTAGCGGGGGGGTCACAGATACGCAGTATTTT; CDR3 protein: CASSSLTSGGVTDTQYF
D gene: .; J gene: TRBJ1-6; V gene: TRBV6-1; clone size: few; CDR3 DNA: TGTGCCAGCAGTGAAGCATTGGGGGGCAACTCACCCCTCCACTTT; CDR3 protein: CASSEALGGNSPLHF
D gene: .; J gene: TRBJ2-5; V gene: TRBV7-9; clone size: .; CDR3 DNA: TGTGCCAGCAGCTTATCGTCCTCTGGGACCCAGTACTTC; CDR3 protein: CASSLSSSGTQYF
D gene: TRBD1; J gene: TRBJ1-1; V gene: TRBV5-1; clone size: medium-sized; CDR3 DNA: TGCGCCAGCAGCATACAGGGGGCCGGTGAAGCTTTCTTT; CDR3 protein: CASSIQGAGEAFF
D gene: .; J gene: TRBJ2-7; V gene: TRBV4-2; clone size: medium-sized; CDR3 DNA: TGTGCCAGCAGCCGAGGCGGGGACGCGCCCTACGAGCAGTACTTC; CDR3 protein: CASSRGGDAPYEQYF
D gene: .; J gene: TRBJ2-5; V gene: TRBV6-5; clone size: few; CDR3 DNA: TGTGCCAGCAGTTACTCGGGGAGCCAAGAGACCCAGTACTTC; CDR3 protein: CASSYSGSQETQYF
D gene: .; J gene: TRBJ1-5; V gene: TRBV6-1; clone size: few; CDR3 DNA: TGTGCCAGCAGTGAAGCTGAGGTAGGGAGGGGGCCCCAGCATTTT; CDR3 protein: CASSEAEVGRGPQHF
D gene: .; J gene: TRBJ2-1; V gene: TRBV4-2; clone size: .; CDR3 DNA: TGTGCCAGCAGCCAAGTAGGAGTGCATACTGTCAATGAGCAGTTCTTC; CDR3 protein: CASSQVGVHTVNEQFF
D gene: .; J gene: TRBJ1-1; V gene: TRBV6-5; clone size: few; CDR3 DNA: TGTGCCAGCAGTTACTCGGGCAGGGGTCTCACTGAAGCTTTCTTT; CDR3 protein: CASSYSGRGLTEAFF
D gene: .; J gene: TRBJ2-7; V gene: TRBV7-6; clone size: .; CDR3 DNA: TGTGCCAGCAGCCCCGGCCCCCGAGAGCAGTACTTC; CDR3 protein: CASSPGPREQYF
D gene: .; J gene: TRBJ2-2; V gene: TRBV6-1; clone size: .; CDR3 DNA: TGTGCCAGCAGTGAACGCAGACGGGCGAACACCGGGGAGCTGTTTTTT; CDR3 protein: CASSERRRANTGELFF
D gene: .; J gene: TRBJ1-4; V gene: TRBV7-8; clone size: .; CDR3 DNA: TGTGCCAGCAGCTCCCGAGACAGGAATGAAAAACTGTTTTTT; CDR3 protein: CASSSRDRNEKLFF
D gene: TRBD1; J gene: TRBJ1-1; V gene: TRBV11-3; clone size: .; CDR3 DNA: TGTGCCAGCAGCCGTAGTCCCGGGACAGGGGGAGCAGGCACTGAAGCTTTCTTT; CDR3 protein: CASSRSPGTGGAGTEAFF
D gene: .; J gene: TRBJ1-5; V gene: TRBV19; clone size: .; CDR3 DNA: TGTGCCAGTAGTTTATCCGGGACGGGAGATCAGCCCCAGCATTTT; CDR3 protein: CASSLSGTGDQPQHF
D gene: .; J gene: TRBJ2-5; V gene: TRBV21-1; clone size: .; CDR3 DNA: TGTGCCAGCAGCAAAGGGCTTTGGACAGTGAGACCCCAAGAGACCCAGTACTTC; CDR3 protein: CASSKGLWTVRPQETQYF
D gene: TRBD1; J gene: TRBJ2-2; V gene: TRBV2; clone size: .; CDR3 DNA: TGTGCCAGCAGTCCGGACAGGGGGCACGGGGAGCTGTTTTTT; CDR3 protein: CASSPDRGHGELFF
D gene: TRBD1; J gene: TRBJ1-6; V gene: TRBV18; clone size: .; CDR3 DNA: TGTGCCAGCTCACATACCGGGACAGGGGAGAATTCACCCCTCCACTTT; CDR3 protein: CASSHTGTGENSPLHF
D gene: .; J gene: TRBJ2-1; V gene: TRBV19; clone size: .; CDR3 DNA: TGTGCCAGTAGTAAAGGACTGTCCTACAATGAGCAGTTCTTC; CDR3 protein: CASSKGLSYNEQFF
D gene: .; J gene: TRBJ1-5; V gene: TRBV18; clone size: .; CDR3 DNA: TGTGCCAGCTCAATAACAAACACAGAACAGCCCCAGCATTTT; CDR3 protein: CASSITNTEQPQHF
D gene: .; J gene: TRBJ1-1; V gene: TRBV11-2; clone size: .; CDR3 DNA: TGTGCCAGCAGCTTCTTAGGCCTATCCGAAGCTTTCTTT; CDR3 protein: CASSFLGLSEAFF
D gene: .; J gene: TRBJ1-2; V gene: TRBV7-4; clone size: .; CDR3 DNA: TGTGCCAGCAGCCGACCAAGCACTCGAAAGACCTATGGCTACACCTTC; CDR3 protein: CASSRPSTRKTYGYTF
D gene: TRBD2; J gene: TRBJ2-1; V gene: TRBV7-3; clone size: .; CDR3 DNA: TGTGCCAGCAGCGGAGGAGGAGCGGGAGCTCTAGTGAATGAGCAGTTCTTC; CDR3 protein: CASSGGGAGALVNEQFF
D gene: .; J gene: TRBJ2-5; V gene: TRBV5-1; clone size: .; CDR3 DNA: TGCGCCAGCAGCTTGGAGGGTAGCGGCCAAGAGACCCAGTACTTC; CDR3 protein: CASSLEGSGQETQYF
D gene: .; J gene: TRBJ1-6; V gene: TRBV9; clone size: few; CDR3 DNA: TGTGCCAGCAGCGTCCGATCCGACAGTTCTAATTCACCCCTCCACTTT; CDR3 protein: CASSVRSDSSNSPLHF
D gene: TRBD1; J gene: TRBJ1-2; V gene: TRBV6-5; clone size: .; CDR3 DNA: TGTGCCAGCAGTTACACGACAGGGGGTATGAATGGCTACACCTTC; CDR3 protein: CASSYTTGGMNGYTF
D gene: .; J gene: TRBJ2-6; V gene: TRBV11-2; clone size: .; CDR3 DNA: TGTGCCAGCAGCGTAGGGTGGTCTGGGGCCAACGTCCTGACTTTC; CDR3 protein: CASSVGWSGANVLTF
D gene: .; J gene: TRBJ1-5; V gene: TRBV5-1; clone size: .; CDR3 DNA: TGCGCCAGCAGCTTGGAGGGGGGCAATCAGCCCCAGCATTTT; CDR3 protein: CASSLEGGNQPQHF